One and the same sample provided the 16 T cell receptor beta chains below, sequenced in a study of blood T cell repertoires in COVID-19. Profiled with immunoSEQ multiplex PCR; TCRdb holds only in-frame clones, not every one. The sample yields roughly 56,000 clones, approximately 92% seen once. Sequenced sample: peripheral blood. The receptor source for this set is a woman aged 60-70 years with COVID-19, enrolled during active disease.

The CDR3: CASSATGSYGYTF. The CDR3 DNA reads as TGCGCCAGCAGTGCTACGGGATCCTATGGCTACACCTTC. This chain links TRBV10-1 with TRBJ1-2; D gene ambiguous. Germline V gives CDR1 WNHNN, CDR2 SYGVQD (reference sequence). V was clipped by 4 bases and J by 4 bases, with 10 bases between them. The CDR3 spans 13 residues.

The J gene is TRBJ2-7, the V gene TRBV10-2; D is possibly TRBD1 (6 bases). V was trimmed by 6 bases and J by 3 bases, leaving 12 bases between them. The CDR3 is made up of 13 amino acids. Germline CDR1 and CDR2: WSHSY and SAAADI. CDR3 in amino acids: CASRDSLFYEQYF. CDR3 bases: TGCGCCAGCAGGGACAGCCTATTCTACGAGCAGTACTTC.

This chain joins TRBV18 and TRBJ1-1, with D tentatively TRBD1 (5 bases). The CDR3 spans 13 residues. Trimming took 3 bases from V and 10 from J, leaving 15 bases between them. Germline CDR1 reads KGHSH; CDR2 reads LQKENI. CDR3 protein: CASSPLQEEGAFF. The CDR3 bases are TGTGCCAGCTCACCGTTACAGGAGGAGGGAGCTTTCTTT.

V usage is TRBV7-6 and J usage is TRBJ1-4, with 12 bases matching TRBD1. The CDR3 contains 16 residues. V shed 3 bases and J 10 bases; nucleotides not matched to a gene: 9. Germline-derived CDR1 and CDR2 are SGHVS and FNYEAQ. CDR3 sequence (DNA): TGTGCCAGCAGCTTCGGGGACAGGGGGCCGTCTGGAAAACTGTTTTTT. Its protein product is CASSFGDRGPSGKLFF.

The CDR3 region has the DNA TGTGCCAGCAGAAACTCCGGGACAGGGAACAATGAGCAGTTCTTC. Translated, it gives CASRNSGTGNNEQFF. The chain has TRBV28 and TRBJ2-1; TRBD1 matches 9 bases. This CDR3 region has 15 residues. The junction had 8 bases not matched to a gene; V was cut back by 6 bases and J by 5 bases. From germline, CDR1 is MDHEN and CDR2 SYDVKM.

The chain links TRBV12-5 to TRBJ2-1, with no clear D. V gave up 0 bases and J gave up 5 bases, with 11 bases separating them. CDR1 LGHNT and CDR2 FRNRAP come from the germline V gene. This CDR3 has 15 amino acids. The CDR3 nucleotides read TGTGCTAGTGGTTTGGTAATGGCAGGCGACAATGAGCAGTTCTTC. It is translated as CASGLVMAGDNEQFF.

The chain employs TRBV5-4 and TRBJ1-2; 10 bases are shared with TRBD1. The V gene end was trimmed by 4 bases and the J gene end by 8 bases; junction bases not matched to a gene: 8. This CDR3 is 14 amino acids long. Germline CDR1 reads SGHNT; CDR2 reads YYREEE (reference sequence). DNA for the CDR3: TGTGCCAGCAGCCGGGACAGGGGAGGACGGGGCTACACCTTC. This codes for CASSRDRGGRGYTF.

The chain links TRBV15 to TRBJ2-5, with TRBD1 matching 8 bases. This CDR3 spans 16 amino acids. Germline CDR1 reads LNHNV; CDR2 reads YYDKDF (reference sequence). V dropped 1 base and J dropped 4; count of bases not matched to a gene: 8. The CDR3: CATSRGLGQGAETQYF. The CDR3 DNA reads TGTGCCACCAGCAGAGGCCTAGGACAGGGCGCAGAGACCCAGTACTTC.

The chain couples TRBV10-3 to TRBJ2-7; a weak D match, TRBD1 (5 bases). Germline V gene data show CDR1 as ENHRY and CDR2 as SYGVKD. The CDR3 has 13 residues. V gave up 4 bases and J gave up 3 bases, with 10 bases separating them. CDR3 loop: CAISVRADYEQYF. Here the CDR3 DNA reads TGTGCCATCAGTGTCAGGGCCGACTACGAGCAGTACTTC.

The sample holds one count of this clone. The gene calls are TRBV19 and TRBJ2-1; 9 bases map to TRBD2. The CDR3 has 16 amino acids. With V trimmed by 5 bases and J by 0 bases, 5 bases remained unmatched. Germline V lookup: CDR1 LNHDA, CDR2 SQIVND (reference sequence). The CDR3 protein is CASSVLAGISYNEQFF. CDR3 DNA sequence: TGTGCCAGTAGTGTCCTAGCGGGGATCTCCTACAATGAGCAGTTCTTC.

The rearrangement links TRBV6-1 to TRBJ2-5; 7 bases are a match to TRBD2. The CDR3 has 18 amino acids. Per the germline V gene, CDR1 is MNHNS and CDR2 is SASEGT. V shed 4 bases, J shed 0 bases, and the junction held 14 bases outside the gene matches. The CDR3 sequence: CASSARTERGPYQETQYF. As DNA, the CDR3 is TGTGCCAGCAGTGCCCGGACGGAGCGGGGACCCTACCAAGAGACCCAGTACTTC.

This rearrangement joins TRBV28 to TRBJ2-1; 11 bases are shared with TRBD2. V was clipped by 5 bases and J by 6 bases; unmatched bases: 6. The CDR3 spans 15 residues. Germline CDR1 is MDHEN and CDR2 is SYDVKM. The CDR3 DNA sequence: TGTGCCAGCAGTGTGCCGGGACTAGCGGCCAATGAGCAGTTCTTC. Translation: CASSVPGLAANEQFF.

The J gene is TRBJ2-2, the V gene TRBV5-1; 7 nucleotides agree with TRBD1. The junction had 2 bases not matched to a gene; V was cut back by 0 bases and J by 3 bases. The germline V gene has CDR1 SGHRS and CDR2 YFSETQ. The CDR3 runs 15 residues. Written as DNA, the CDR3 is TGCGCCAGCAGCTTGGTTACAGGGGACACCGGGGAGCTGTTTTTT. This gives the protein CASSLVTGDTGELFF.

The chain has TRBV13 and TRBJ1-4; 8 bases are a match to TRBD1. The CDR3 is 15 residues long. J lost 3 bases, V lost 5 bases, and 5 bases had no gene match. The germline gives CDR1 PRHDT, CDR2 FYEKMQ (reference sequence). CDR3 nucleotides: TGTGCCAGCAGCAAATTACAGGGGGCTAATGAAAAACTGTTTTTT. This sequence encodes CASSKLQGANEKLFF. Looking up the rest from reference TRBV13 and TRBJ1-4 gives the full variable domain: AAGVIQSPRHLIKEKRETATLKCYPIPRHDTVYWYQQGPGQDPQFLISFYEKMQSDKGSIPDRFSAQQFSDYHSELNMSSLELGDSALYFCASSKLQGANEKLFFGSGTQLSVL.

The CDR3: CASSVRTGRNSPLHF. DNA of the CDR3: TGTGCCAGTAGTGTCCGCACAGGGCGTAATTCACCCCTCCACTTT. V usage is TRBV19 and J usage is TRBJ1-6, with D maybe TRBD1 (6 bases). CDR3 size: 15 residues. V was pared by 5 bases and J by 6 bases, with 14 bases between. Per germline, CDR1 LNHDA and CDR2 SQIVND (reference sequence).

The chain joins TRBV19 to TRBJ2-1; D unclear. Trimming shortened V by 3 bases and J by 2 bases, and 11 bases separated the two germline ends. Germline V gene lookup returns CDR1 LNHDA and CDR2 SQIVND (reference sequence). The CDR3 sequence is 15 residues long. The CDR3 loop reads CASSIASSTYNEQFF. The CDR3 DNA follows: TGTGCCAGTAGTATTGCATCGTCTACCTACAATGAGCAGTTCTTC. The entire variable domain, with the rest obtained from reference TRBV19 and TRBJ2-1, is as follows: DGGITQSPKYLFRKEGQNVTLSCEQNLNHDAMYWYRQDPGQGLRLIYYSQIVNDFQKGDIAEGYSVSREKKESFPLTVTSAQKNPTAFYLCASSIASSTYNEQFFGPGTRLTVL.